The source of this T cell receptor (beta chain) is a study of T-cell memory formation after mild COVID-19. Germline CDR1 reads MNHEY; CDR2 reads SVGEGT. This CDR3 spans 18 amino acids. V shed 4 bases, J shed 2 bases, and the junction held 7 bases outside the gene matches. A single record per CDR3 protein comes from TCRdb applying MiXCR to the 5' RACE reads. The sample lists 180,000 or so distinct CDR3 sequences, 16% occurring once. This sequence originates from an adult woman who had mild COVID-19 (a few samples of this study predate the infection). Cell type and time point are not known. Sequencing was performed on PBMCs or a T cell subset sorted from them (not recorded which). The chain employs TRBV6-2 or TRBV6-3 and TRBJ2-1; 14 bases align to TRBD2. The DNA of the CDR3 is TGTGCCAGCAGTTCGGGGACTAGCGGGAGAAGTCCCTACAATGAGCAGTTCTTC. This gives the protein CASSSGTSGRSPYNEQFF.